One sample yielded the 16 T cell receptor beta chains listed below, sequenced in a study of cytomegalovirus exposure and HLA in healthy donors. This PCR relied on a set of 60 Vbeta primers and 13 Jbeta primers. The method was immunoSEQ multiplex PCR; TCRdb's version includes in-frame clones alone and lacks a portion of them. The sample consists of roughly 200,000 clones, approximately 78% of them appearing once. The material sequenced was PBMCs. The receptors here all came from a woman in her thirties or forties in good health and CMV-seronegative.

This clone has a handful of counts. The rearrangement links TRBV2 to TRBJ1-5, with unresolved D. The CDR3 loop spans 14 amino acids. Germline V gene data show CDR1 as SNHLY and CDR2 as FYNNEI. Trimming stripped 2 bases from V and 3 bases from J, with 8 bases between. The CDR3 sequence: CASSERSVNQPQHF. The DNA for the CDR3 is TGTGCCAGCAGTGAACGCAGCGTCAATCAGCCCCAGCATTTT.

The chain has TRBV5-1 and TRBJ2-5; 11 bases match TRBD2. The J call may be mistaken, given a closer DNA end match to TRBJ2-7. This CDR3 has 19 amino acids. Germline V CDR1 and CDR2: SGHRS, YFSETQ. CDR3 in amino acids: CASSPSTSGSYRGAYEQYF. CDR3 bases: TGCGCCAGCAGCCCGAGTACTAGCGGGAGCTACCGTGGGGCCTACGAGCAGTACTTC.

V gene TRBV21-1 combines with J gene TRBJ2-7; the table's D gene call, TRBD1, was not cross checked with the DNA. TRBV21-1 corresponds to a pseudogene. This CDR3 comprises 14 residues. The CDR3 protein is CASSKIGQGPGQYF. The CDR3 nucleotides read TGTGCCAGCAGCAAAATCGGACAGGGCCCTGGGCAGTACTTC.

This clone was counted a few times. This chain joins TRBV30 and TRBJ2-6, with TRBD1 identical over 10 bases. After removal of 3 bases from V and 2 bases from J, the junction contained 1 base not matched to a gene. This CDR3 comprises 15 residues. Germline loops: CDR1 GTSNPN, CDR2 SVGIG (reference sequence). The CDR3 is CAWRGQGTGANVLTF. CDR3 DNA sequence: TGTGCCTGGAGGGGACAGGGGACTGGGGCCAACGTCCTGACTTTC.

This clone was observed a single time. J is TRBJ2-1 and V is TRBV19; 12 bases map to TRBD2. V lost 7 bases, J lost 8 bases, and 12 bases stayed unmatched. This CDR3 contains 16 residues. Germline lookup yields CDR1 LNHDA and CDR2 SQIVND (reference sequence). In nucleotides, the CDR3 is TGTGCCAGTACCTTTAAGACTAGCGGGAGTTTTTATGAGCAGTTCTTC. It specifies CASTFKTSGSFYEQFF. Filled out from reference TRBV19 and TRBJ2-1, the complete variable domain reads DGGITQSPKYLFRKEGQNVTLSCEQNLNHDAMYWYRQDPGQGLRLIYYSQIVNDFQKGDIAEGYSVSREKKESFPLTVTSAQKNPTAFYLCASTFKTSGSFYEQFFGPGTRLTVL.

This clone occurred a few times. Other nucleotide sequences from this sample produce the same CDR3. The chain links TRBV5-1 to TRBJ2-5, with D perhaps TRBD1 (7 bases). The CDR3 covers 16 residues. The germline gives CDR1 SGHRS, CDR2 YFSETQ. Trimming removed 2 bases at V and 4 bases at J, with 18 bases between. The CDR3 loop is CASSLSLQGRRETQYF. Written as DNA, the CDR3 is TGCGCCAGCAGCTTAAGCTTACAGGGGAGGAGAGAGACCCAGTACTTC.

As regards this clone: One junction end disagrees with the germline gene, perhaps due to a read error. The rearrangement joins TRBV28 to TRBJ2-4, with TRBD1 matching over 7 bases. Germline CDR1 reads MDHEN; CDR2 reads SYDVKM. The CDR3 consists of 15 residues. CDR3 sequence (DNA): TGTGCCAGCAGTTCGAGACGAGGACAGGCTTTCACCGCACGTTTC. It yields the protein CASSSRRGQAFTARF. Drawing the rest from reference TRBV28 and TRBJ2-4, the complete variable domain is DVKVTQSSRYLVKRTGEKVFLECVQDMDHENMFWYRQDPGLGLRLIYFSYDVKMKEKGDIPEGYSVSREKKERFSLILESASTNQTSMYLCASSSRRGQAFTARFGAGTRLSVL.

The V gene is TRBV19, the J gene TRBJ1-3; D is perhaps TRBD1 (5 bases). CDR1 is LNHDA and CDR2 is SQIVND in the germline V gene (reference sequence). This CDR3 region has 13 residues. Trimming took off 4 bases at V and 4 bases at J, with 8 bases between the two ends. Here the CDR3 reads CASSSGGGNTIYF. The CDR3 DNA is TGTGCCAGTAGTAGCGGGGGAGGAAACACCATATATTTT.

This chain connects TRBV27 to TRBJ1-2; D is unclear. Germline CDR1 reads MNHEY; CDR2 reads SMNVEV (reference sequence). The CDR3 sequence is 13 residues long. V lost 6 bases to trimming and J lost 6 bases, with 14 bases between them. The CDR3 nucleotides are TGTGCCAGCAGACCGGTGGAGCTGGATGGCTACACCTTC. It yields the protein CASRPVELDGYTF.

This chain uses TRBV5-4 with TRBJ2-3; maybe TRBD1 (5 bases). Germline assignment: CDR1 SGHNT and CDR2 YYREEE (reference sequence). The V end was cut by 3 bases, the J end by 1 base, with 15 bases between. CDR3 length: 16 residues. Written as DNA, the CDR3 is TGTGCCAGCAGCTCCCGTACAGGACGTGGCACAGATACGCAGTATTTT. Translation: CASSSRTGRGTDTQYF. Combining the CDR3 with reference TRBV5-4 and TRBJ2-3 gives the whole variable domain ETGVTQSPTHLIKTRGQQVTLRCSSQSGHNTVSWYQQALGQGPQFIFQYYREEENGRGNFPPRFSGLQFPNYSSELNVNALELDDSALYLCASSSRTGRGTDTQYFGPGTRLTVL.

The J gene is TRBJ1-3, the V gene TRBV28; no reliable D call. Trimming pared 6 bases from V and 1 base from J, leaving 10 bases between. This CDR3 spans 14 amino acids. CDR1 and CDR2 (germline): MDHEN, SYDVKM. CDR3 nucleotides: TGTGCCAGCAGGTCAACAGTATCTGGAAACACCATATATTTT. It specifies CASRSTVSGNTIYF.

The J gene is TRBJ2-1, the V gene TRBV9; TRBD2 might be the D (6 bases). Germline V lookup: CDR1 SGDLS, CDR2 YYNGEE. V gave up 4 bases and J gave up 7 bases, with 21 bases separating them. The CDR3 sequence is 16 residues long. The CDR3: CASSPAGTPPGNEQFF. CDR3 in DNA: TGTGCCAGCAGCCCTGCCGGGACTCCCCCGGGGAATGAGCAGTTCTTC.

The V gene is TRBV9, the J gene TRBJ2-1; TRBD2 aligns across 9 bases. V was clipped by 7 bases and J by 9 bases; unmatched bases: 11. Germline V gives CDR1 SGDLS, CDR2 YYNGEE. CDR3 length: 14 amino acids. CDR3 DNA sequence: TGTGCCAGCGGCGCTGCTAGCGGGATAAGTGAGCAGTTCTTC. Protein: CASGAASGISEQFF.

The chain joins TRBV19 to TRBJ2-1, with D possibly TRBD1 on 6 matching bases. Germline CDR1 is LNHDA and CDR2 is SQIVND (reference sequence). Trimming shortened V by 4 bases and J by 8 bases, and 9 bases separated the two germline ends. CDR3 length: 12 residues. DNA for the CDR3: TGTGCCAGTAGTAAACAGGGACATGAGCAGTTCTTC. Translating it yields CASSKQGHEQFF.

In its sample, this clone was seen once. V and J are TRBV18 and TRBJ2-5; TRBD2 matches 14 bases. With V trimmed by 4 bases and J by 4 bases, 2 bases remained unmatched. CDR3 size: 15 residues. Germline lookup yields CDR1 KGHSH and CDR2 LQKENI. CDR3 amino acids: CASSRGLAGGETQYF. The CDR3 DNA follows: TGTGCCAGCTCACGCGGACTAGCGGGAGGAGAGACCCAGTACTTC.

The genes are TRBV27 and TRBJ2-1; D perhaps matches TRBD1 (6 bases). The CDR3 length is 14 residues. Germline V gives CDR1 MNHEY, CDR2 SMNVEV (reference sequence). V lost 5 bases and J 4 bases, leaving 12 bases between the germline ends. CDR3 region: CASSVGGSYNEQFF. The CDR3 DNA is TGTGCCAGCAGTGTAGGGGGATCGTACAATGAGCAGTTCTTC.